The T cell receptor (beta chain) described here comes from a study of shared clonotypes between healthy human individuals. Study-level findings and limits: Blood was the only sampled material, and tissue repertoires likely differ.

Libraries were prepared by immunoSEQ multiplex PCR; TCRdb keeps only in-frame clonotypes and omits some of them. Of about 490,000 clones listed, approximately 80% were seen once; the top ten hold approximately 12%. This clone was recorded once. Its antigen remains unknown. With V trimmed by 6 bases and J by 5 bases, 8 bases remained unmatched. CDR3 length: 14 residues. Germline values: CDR1 LNHDA, CDR2 SQIVND (reference sequence). The TCR sequence derives from a woman in her 40s in good health. Some clones in this sample may be carry-over from other donors' samples. Sequencing input: PBMCs. The chain has TRBV19 and TRBJ2-5, with 8 bases aligning to TRBD1. In DNA, the CDR3 is TGTGCCAGTAGCCTGGACAGGGAATTGGAGACCCAGTACTTC. It specifies CASSLDRELETQYF.